Each of the 20 T cell receptor beta chains below was sequenced from the same sample in a study of T cell responses to AZD1222 COVID-19 vaccine. The repertoire was sequenced with immunoSEQ multiplex PCR; TCRdb's copy has only in-frame clones and lacks some. The top ten hold less than 6% of the sample, which has about 120,000 clones, approximately 89% seen once. The sequences come from peripheral blood, collected on day 0 of AZD1222 vaccination. All receptors derive from an adult in good health.

The chain combines TRBV7-2 with TRBJ2-6, with no clear D. This CDR3 comprises 15 residues. Germline-derived CDR1 and CDR2 are SGHTA and FQGNSA. Deletions cut 1 base from V and 0 bases from J, with 4 bases between. CDR3: CASSLESSGANVLTF. The CDR3 DNA follows: TGTGCCAGCAGCTTAGAGAGCTCTGGGGCCAACGTCCTGACTTTC.

The gene calls are TRBV5-1 and TRBJ1-2, with D possibly matching TRBD1 (6 bases). Germline V gives CDR1 SGHRS, CDR2 YFSETQ. Trimming shortened V by 1 base and J by 2 bases, and 15 bases separated the two germline ends. This CDR3 comprises 16 residues. This chain's CDR3 is CASSLLPGQINYGYTF. The CDR3 nucleotides read TGCGCCAGCAGCTTGCTCCCGGGACAAATAAACTATGGCTACACCTTC.

The chain joins TRBV11-2 to TRBJ1-3; D gene uncertain. CDR3 length: 13 amino acids. Germline V gene data show CDR1 as SGHAT and CDR2 as FQNNGV. V was clipped by 3 bases and J by 3 bases, with 6 bases between them. CDR3 nucleotides: TGTGCCAGCAGCTTCGGGTTTGGAAACACCATATATTTT. Residues: CASSFGFGNTIYF.

The chain combines TRBV18 with TRBJ1-1; no clear D gene. V was cut by 1 base and J by 1 base, with 13 bases left in between. Germline V gene sequence: CDR1 KGHSH, CDR2 LQKENI. The CDR3 extends over 16 amino acids. The CDR3 DNA reads as TGTGCCAGCTCACCACGCTCAAACAGCAAGAACACTGAAGCTTTCTTT. It translates to CASSPRSNSKNTEAFF.

The gene calls are TRBV15 and TRBJ2-6, with unresolved D. V was pared by 0 bases and J by 1 base, with 7 bases between. CDR3 length: 16 residues. CDR1 is LNHNV, CDR2 YYDKDF, per germline (reference sequence). CDR3 DNA: TGTGCCACCAGCAGAGATCAGGCGTCTGGGGCCAACGTCCTGACTTTC. This codes for CATSRDQASGANVLTF. The entire variable domain, with the rest obtained from reference TRBV15 and TRBJ2-6, is as follows: DAMVIQNPRYQVTQFGKPVTLSCSQTLNHNVMYWYQQKSSQAPKLLFHYYDKDFNNEADTPDNFQSRRPNTSFCFLDIRSPGLGDTAMYLCATSRDQASGANVLTFGAGSRLTVL.

This clone showed up just a few times. V is TRBV4-3 and J is TRBJ1-5, with D perhaps matching TRBD1 (5 bases). CDR1 and CDR2 (germline): LGHNA, YSLEER. Trimming removed 1 base at V and 8 bases at J, with 12 bases between. CDR3 length equals 14 residues. The CDR3 sequence: CASSQVAGLEPQHF. The CDR3 bases are TGCGCCAGCAGCCAAGTTGCAGGGCTGGAGCCCCAGCATTTT.

The CDR3 is CASSHADGKAFF. The DNA of the CDR3 is TGTGCCAGCAGCCACGCGGACGGGAAAGCTTTCTTT. The chain couples TRBV3-1 (or the pseudogene TRBV3-2) to TRBJ1-1, with no clear D. Germline CDR1 reads LGHDT; CDR2 reads YNNKEL (reference sequence). This CDR3 region has 12 residues. Trimming left V 3 bases short and J 9 bases short, with 11 bases between.

This clone was seen a few times. The V gene is TRBV14, the J gene TRBJ1-4; 10 bases agree with TRBD1. Per the germline V gene, CDR1 is SGHDN and CDR2 is FVKESK. Germline trimming cut 5 bases from V and 7 bases from J; bases unmatched to any gene: 4. The CDR3 runs 14 residues. The CDR3 region is CASSKRDRGEKLFF. The CDR3 DNA is TGTGCCAGCAGCAAGCGGGACAGGGGTGAAAAACTGTTTTTT.

The J gene is TRBJ2-1, the V gene TRBV7-2; D remains ambiguous. The germline CDR1 and CDR2 sequences are SGHTA and FQGNSA. V was cut by 2 bases and J by 13 bases, with 15 bases left in between. The CDR3 length is 13 residues. CDR3 nucleotides: TGTGCCAGCAGCTTAAACCCCTTGGACCCCCAGTTCTTC. Amino acids: CASSLNPLDPQFF.

The chain couples TRBV9 to TRBJ2-1; D gene ambiguous. The CDR3 consists of 16 residues. Per germline, CDR1 SGDLS and CDR2 YYNGEE. V was clipped by 0 bases and J by 0 bases, with 10 bases between them. This CDR3 reads CASSVGATHSYNEQFF. Written as DNA, the CDR3 is TGTGCCAGCAGCGTAGGAGCGACACACTCCTACAATGAGCAGTTCTTC. Based on the CDR3 plus reference TRBV9 and TRBJ2-1, the full variable domain is DSGVTQTPKHLITATGQRVTLRCSPRSGDLSVYWYQQSLDQGLQFLIQYYNGEERAKGNILERFSAQQFPDLHSELNLSSLELGDSALYFCASSVGATHSYNEQFFGPGTRLTVL.

This clone turned up a few times. The genes are TRBV5-6 and TRBJ1-6; D remains ambiguous. In germline, CDR1 is SGHDT, CDR2 YYEEEE. The CDR3 covers 18 residues. V dropped 3 bases and J dropped 6 bases, with 22 bases sitting between them. CDR3 nucleotides: TGTGCCAGCAGCTCTTATTTGACTGCCTTTTTAAGTAATTCACCCCTCCACTTT. It encodes CASSSYLTAFLSNSPLHF.

V is TRBV5-4 and J is TRBJ1-4; D is ambiguous. The V gene's germline CDR1 is SGHNT and CDR2 YYREEE (reference sequence). V shed 2 bases and J shed 7 bases, with 3 bases lying between them. CDR3 size: 11 residues. Here the CDR3 reads CASSFGEKLFF. The CDR3 region has the DNA TGTGCCAGCAGCTTTGGTGAAAAACTGTTTTTT.

The chain joins TRBV12-3 or TRBV12-4 to TRBJ1-5; the D gene is possibly TRBD1 (5 bases). CDR3 length: 12 amino acids. V was trimmed by 6 bases and J by 8 bases, leaving 11 bases between them. The CDR3 is CASSLGLKPQHF. CDR3 DNA: TGTGCCAGCAGCCTGGGACTTAAGCCCCAGCATTTT.

V and J are TRBV11-2 and TRBJ1-4, with D unresolved. Germline V gene lookup returns CDR1 SGHAT and CDR2 FQNNGV. Between the trimmed V and J ends, which lost 6 bases and 0 bases, there was a span of 11 bases. CDR3 length: 15 residues. The CDR3 coding sequence is TGTGCCAGCAGTTCGAGCCTGGCAACTAATGAAAAACTGTTTTTT. This translates into CASSSSLATNEKLFF.

The chain joins TRBV18 to TRBJ1-6, with 7 bases aligning to TRBD1. Germline trimming cut 5 bases from V and 14 bases from J; bases unmatched to any gene: 6. Germline loops: CDR1 KGHSH, CDR2 LQKENI. This CDR3 region has 12 residues. The CDR3 here is CASSTQGRALHF. In DNA, the CDR3 is TGTGCCAGCTCAACACAGGGGCGGGCCCTCCACTTT.

This CDR3 is CASSVEQIGELFF. CDR3 nucleotide sequence: TGTGCCAGCAGCGTAGAACAAATTGGAGAACTGTTTTTT. The rearrangement links TRBV9 to TRBJ1-4; D is unclear. Per the germline V gene, CDR1 is SGDLS and CDR2 is YYNGEE. The CDR3 covers 13 residues. V lost 0 bases and J 12 bases, leaving 12 bases between the germline ends.

The J gene is TRBJ2-5, the V gene TRBV5-6; TRBD1 matches 9 bases. Germline-derived CDR1 and CDR2 are SGHDT and YYEEEE. This CDR3 region has 15 residues. Germline trimming cut 2 bases from V and 5 bases from J; bases unmatched to any gene: 7. The CDR3 bases are TGTGCCAGCAGCTTACGGACAGGGGAAGGGGAGACCCAGTACTTC. This encodes CASSLRTGEGETQYF.

This sequence joins TRBV7-8 and TRBJ2-5, with TRBD2 matching 10 bases. Germline CDR1 and CDR2: SGHVS and FQNEAQ. V dropped 1 base and J dropped 5; count of bases not matched to a gene: 4. CDR3 length: 15 amino acids. Written as DNA, the CDR3 is TGTGCCAGCAGCTTAGAACTAGCGGGGCGGGAGACCCAGTACTTC. This sequence encodes CASSLELAGRETQYF. Supplemented by reference TRBV7-8 and TRBJ2-5, the full variable domain reads GAGVSQSPRYKVAKRGQDVALRCDPISGHVSLFWYQQALGQGPEFLTYFQNEAQLDKSGLPSDRFFAERPEGSVSTLKIQRTQQEDSAVYLCASSLELAGRETQYFGPGTRLLVL.

The chain couples TRBV5-4 to TRBJ1-6; D unclear. V dropped 0 bases and J dropped 5 bases, with 0 bases sitting between them. Germline lookup yields CDR1 SGHNT and CDR2 YYREEE (reference sequence). This CDR3 contains 12 residues. The CDR3 DNA is TGTGCCAGCAGCTTGGATAATTCACCCCTCCACTTT. This gives the protein CASSLDNSPLHF.

The chain couples TRBV7-2 to TRBJ1-5; tentatively, D is TRBD1 (5 bases). The CDR3 extends over 15 amino acids. V gave up 1 base and J gave up 1 base, with 8 bases separating them. CDR1 SGHTA and CDR2 FQGNSA come from the germline V gene. The CDR3 sequence: CASSLDGASNQPQHF. In DNA form, the CDR3 reads TGTGCCAGCAGCTTAGATGGGGCGAGCAATCAGCCCCAGCATTTT.